This T cell receptor (beta chain) was captured in a study of T cells after yellow fever vaccination. This clonotype showed up many times. Germline V lookup: CDR1 LNHDA, CDR2 SQIVND (reference sequence). The CDR3 is 13 residues long. V was pared by 10 bases and J by 0 bases, with 12 bases between. MiXCR was run by TCRdb on the 5' RACE reads, yielding one entry per CDR3 protein. The sample shows tens of thousands of distinct CDR3 sequences, 7.4% of them seen only once. The V and J genes are TRBV19 and TRBJ1-1, with D unclear. This TCR derives from a man younger than 40 who received the YFV17D yellow fever vaccine. Sequencing was performed on CD8+ T cells sorted from PBMCs, taken 15 days after the yellow fever booster vaccination. CDR3 protein: CATIGSMNTEAFF. The CDR3 region has the DNA TGTGCCACCATCGGTTCGATGAACACTGAAGCTTTCTTT. The variable domain in full, completed from reference TRBV19 and TRBJ1-1, reads DGGITQSPKYLFRKEGQNVTLSCEQNLNHDAMYWYRQDPGQGLRLIYYSQIVNDFQKGDIAEGYSVSREKKESFPLTVTSAQKNPTAFYLCATIGSMNTEAFFGQGTRLTVV.